This T cell receptor beta chain was captured in a study of early T cells in non-severe SARS-CoV-2 infection. With V trimmed by 6 bases and J by 4 bases, 15 bases remained unmatched. This CDR3 has 17 amino acids. Germline V gives CDR1 SGHTA, CDR2 FQGNSA. Each CDR3 protein gets one entry after TCRdb re-called the 5' RACE reads with MiXCR. Of 100,000 to 130,000 distinct CDR3 sequences listed, 11% are singletons. This receptor was identified in an adult who was a healthcare worker with PCR-confirmed SARS-CoV-2 infection or an uninfected control (not recorded which). The sequenced material came from whole blood. This chain connects TRBV7-2 to TRBJ2-5; 9 bases fit TRBD1. CDR3 region: CASRPGTGSPRAETQYF. In DNA form, the CDR3 reads TGTGCCAGCAGACCCGGGACAGGGTCGCCAAGGGCAGAGACCCAGTACTTC.